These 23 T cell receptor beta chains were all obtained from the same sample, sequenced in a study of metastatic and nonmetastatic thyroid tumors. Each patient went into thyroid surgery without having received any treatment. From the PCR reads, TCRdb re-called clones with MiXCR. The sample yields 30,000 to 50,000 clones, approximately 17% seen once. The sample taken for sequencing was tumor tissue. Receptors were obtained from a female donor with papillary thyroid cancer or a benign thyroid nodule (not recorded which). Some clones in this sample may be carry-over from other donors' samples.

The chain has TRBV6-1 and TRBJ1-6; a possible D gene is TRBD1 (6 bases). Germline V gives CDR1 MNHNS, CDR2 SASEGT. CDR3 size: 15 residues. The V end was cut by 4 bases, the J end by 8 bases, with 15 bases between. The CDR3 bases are TGTGCCAGCAGTGGACCGGACAGTGGGGATTCACCCCTCCACTTT. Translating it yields CASSGPDSGDSPLHF.

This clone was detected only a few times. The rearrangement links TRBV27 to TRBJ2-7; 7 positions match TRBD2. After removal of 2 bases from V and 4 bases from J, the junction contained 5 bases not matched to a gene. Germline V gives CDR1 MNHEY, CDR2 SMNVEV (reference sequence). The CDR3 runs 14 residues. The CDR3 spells CASSLAGAFYEQYF. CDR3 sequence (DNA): TGTGCCAGCAGTTTAGCGGGAGCATTTTACGAGCAGTACTTC.

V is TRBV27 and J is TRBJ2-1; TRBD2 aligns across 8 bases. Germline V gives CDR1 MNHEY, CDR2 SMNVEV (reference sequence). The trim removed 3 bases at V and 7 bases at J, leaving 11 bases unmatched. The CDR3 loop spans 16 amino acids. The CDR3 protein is CASSLLAGGGRNEQFF. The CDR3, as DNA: TGTGCCAGCAGTTTGCTGGCGGGGGGTGGTAGGAATGAGCAGTTCTTC.

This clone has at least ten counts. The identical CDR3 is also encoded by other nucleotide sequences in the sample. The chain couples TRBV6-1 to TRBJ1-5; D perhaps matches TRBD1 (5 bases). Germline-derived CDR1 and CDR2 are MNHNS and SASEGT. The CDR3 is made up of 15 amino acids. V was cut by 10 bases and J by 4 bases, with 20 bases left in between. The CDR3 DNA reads TGTGCCACGGGGAGGGGCTCCCCCGGGAATCAGCCCCAGCATTTT. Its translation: CATGRGSPGNQPQHF.

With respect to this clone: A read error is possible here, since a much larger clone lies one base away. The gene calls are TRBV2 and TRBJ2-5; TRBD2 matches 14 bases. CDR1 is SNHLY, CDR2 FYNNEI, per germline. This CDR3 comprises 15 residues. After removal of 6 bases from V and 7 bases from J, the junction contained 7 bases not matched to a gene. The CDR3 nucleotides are TGTGCCAGCAGGGCGACTAGCGGGGGGGTGTGGACCCAGTACTTC. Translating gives CASRATSGGVWTQYF.

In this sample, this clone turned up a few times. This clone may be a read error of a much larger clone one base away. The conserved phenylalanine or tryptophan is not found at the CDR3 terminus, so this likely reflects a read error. The CDR3 DNA reads TGTGCCAGCAATTATCGATCGGGCTTCGGGTACGAGCAGTACCTC. Its translation: CASNYRSGFGYEQYL. The chain links TRBV6-4 to TRBJ2-7; no firm D call. V lost 7 bases to trimming and J lost 4 bases, with 20 bases between them. Germline loops: CDR1 MRHNA, CDR2 SNTAGT. CDR3 size: 15 residues.

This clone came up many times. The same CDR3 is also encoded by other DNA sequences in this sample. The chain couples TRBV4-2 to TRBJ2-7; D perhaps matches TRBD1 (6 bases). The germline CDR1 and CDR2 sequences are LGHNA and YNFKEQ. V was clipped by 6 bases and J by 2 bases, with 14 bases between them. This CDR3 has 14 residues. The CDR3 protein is CASRVEQGPYEQYF. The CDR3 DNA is TGTGCCAGCAGGGTGGAGCAGGGGCCCTACGAGCAGTACTTC.

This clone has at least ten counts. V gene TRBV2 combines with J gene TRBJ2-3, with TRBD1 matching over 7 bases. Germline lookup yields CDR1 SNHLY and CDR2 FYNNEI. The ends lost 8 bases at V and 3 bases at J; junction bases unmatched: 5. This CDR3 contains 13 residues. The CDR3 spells CASVDRSTDTQYF. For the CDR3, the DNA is TGTGCCAGCGTGGACAGGTCAACAGATACGCAGTATTTT. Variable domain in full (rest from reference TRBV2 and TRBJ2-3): EPEVTQTPSHQVTQMGQEVILRCVPISNHLYFYWYRQILGQKVEFLVSFYNNEISEKSEIFDDQFSVERPDGSNFTLKIRSTKLEDSAMYFCASVDRSTDTQYFGPGTRLTVL.

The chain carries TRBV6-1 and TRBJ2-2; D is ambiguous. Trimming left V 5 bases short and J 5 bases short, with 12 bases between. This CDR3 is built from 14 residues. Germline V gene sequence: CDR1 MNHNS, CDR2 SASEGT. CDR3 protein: CASSHGPRTGELFF. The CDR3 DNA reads TGTGCCAGCAGTCACGGTCCAAGGACCGGGGAGCTGTTTTTT.

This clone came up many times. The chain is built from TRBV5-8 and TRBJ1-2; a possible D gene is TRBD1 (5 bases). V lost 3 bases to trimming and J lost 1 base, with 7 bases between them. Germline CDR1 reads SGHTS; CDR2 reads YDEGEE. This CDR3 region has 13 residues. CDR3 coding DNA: TGTGCCAGCAGCTATGACAGTAACTATGGCTACACCTTC. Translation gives CASSYDSNYGYTF.

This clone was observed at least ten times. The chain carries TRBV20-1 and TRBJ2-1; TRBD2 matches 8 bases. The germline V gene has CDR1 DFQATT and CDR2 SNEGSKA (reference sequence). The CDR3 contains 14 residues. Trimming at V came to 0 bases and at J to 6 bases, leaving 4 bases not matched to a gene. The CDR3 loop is CSARDLAGVNEQFF. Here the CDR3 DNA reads TGCAGTGCTAGAGATCTAGCGGGCGTCAATGAGCAGTTCTTC.

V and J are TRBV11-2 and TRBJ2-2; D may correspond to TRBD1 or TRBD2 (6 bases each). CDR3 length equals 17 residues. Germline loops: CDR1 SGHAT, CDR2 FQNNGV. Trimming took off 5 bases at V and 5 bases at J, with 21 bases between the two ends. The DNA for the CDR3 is TGTGCCAGCAGCCCCAACTCGGGGGCAACTAAAACCGGGGAGCTGTTTTTT. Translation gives CASSPNSGATKTGELFF.

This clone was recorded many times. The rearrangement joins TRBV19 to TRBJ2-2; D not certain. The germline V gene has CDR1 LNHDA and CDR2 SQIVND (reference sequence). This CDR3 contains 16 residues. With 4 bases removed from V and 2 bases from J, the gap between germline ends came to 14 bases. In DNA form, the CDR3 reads TGTGCCAGTAGTACAATAGACGGAACTAACACCGGGGAGCTGTTTTTT. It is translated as CASSTIDGTNTGELFF.

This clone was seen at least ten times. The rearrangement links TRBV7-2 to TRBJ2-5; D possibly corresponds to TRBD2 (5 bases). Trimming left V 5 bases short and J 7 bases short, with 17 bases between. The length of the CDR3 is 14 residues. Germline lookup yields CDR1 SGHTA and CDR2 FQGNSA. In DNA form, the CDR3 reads TGTGCCAGCAGCCGAGAGTCTCTCCGGGGGACCCAGTACTTC. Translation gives CASSRESLRGTQYF.

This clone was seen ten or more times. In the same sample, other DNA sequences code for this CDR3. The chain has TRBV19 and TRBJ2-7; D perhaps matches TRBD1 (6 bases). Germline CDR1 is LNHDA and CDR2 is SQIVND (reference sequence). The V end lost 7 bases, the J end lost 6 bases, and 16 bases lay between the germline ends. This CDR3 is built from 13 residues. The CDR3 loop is CASNQGRSGEQYF. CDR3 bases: TGTGCCAGTAATCAGGGGCGCTCGGGCGAGCAGTACTTC.

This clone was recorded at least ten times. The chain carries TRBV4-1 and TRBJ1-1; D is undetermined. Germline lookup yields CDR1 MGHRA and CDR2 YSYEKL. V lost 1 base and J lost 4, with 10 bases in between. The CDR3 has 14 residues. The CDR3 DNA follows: TGCGCCAGCAGCCAAGCTTTGGTGGGCACTGAAGCTTTCTTT. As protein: CASSQALVGTEAFF.

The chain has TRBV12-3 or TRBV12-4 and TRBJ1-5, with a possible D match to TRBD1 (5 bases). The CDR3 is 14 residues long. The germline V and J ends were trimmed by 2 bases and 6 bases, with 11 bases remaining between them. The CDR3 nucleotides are TGTGCCAGCAGTTTATCCAGGGTTGGTCAGCCCCAGCATTTT. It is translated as CASSLSRVGQPQHF.

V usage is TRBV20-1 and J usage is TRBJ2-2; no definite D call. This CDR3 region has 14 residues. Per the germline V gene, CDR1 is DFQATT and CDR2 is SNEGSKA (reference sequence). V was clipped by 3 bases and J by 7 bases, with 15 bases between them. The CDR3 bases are TGCAGTGCTAGCACCGACTCGGTGGGCGGGGAGCTGTTTTTT. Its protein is CSASTDSVGGELFF.

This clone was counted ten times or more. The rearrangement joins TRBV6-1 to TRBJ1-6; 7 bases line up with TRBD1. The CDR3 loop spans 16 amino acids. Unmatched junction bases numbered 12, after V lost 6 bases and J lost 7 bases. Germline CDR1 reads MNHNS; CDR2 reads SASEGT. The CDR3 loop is CASRDGPGQTNSPLHF. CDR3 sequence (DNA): TGTGCCAGCAGAGACGGACCGGGACAGACAAATTCACCCCTCCACTTT.

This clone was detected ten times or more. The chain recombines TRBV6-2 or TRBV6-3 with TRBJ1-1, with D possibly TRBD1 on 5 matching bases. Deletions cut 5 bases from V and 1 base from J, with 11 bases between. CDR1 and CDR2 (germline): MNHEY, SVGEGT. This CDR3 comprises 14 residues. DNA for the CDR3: TGTGCCAGCAGTCTCCGGAGGGGGAACACTGAAGCTTTCTTT. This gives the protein CASSLRRGNTEAFF.

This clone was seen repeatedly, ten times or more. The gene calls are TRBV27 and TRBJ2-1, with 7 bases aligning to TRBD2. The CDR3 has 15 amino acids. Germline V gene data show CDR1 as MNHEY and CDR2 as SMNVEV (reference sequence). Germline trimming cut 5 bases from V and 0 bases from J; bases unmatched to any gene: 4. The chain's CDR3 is CASSPGLGSYNEQFF. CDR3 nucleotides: TGTGCCAGCAGTCCTGGACTAGGCTCCTACAATGAGCAGTTCTTC.

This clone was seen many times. The CDR3 DNA is TGTGCCAGCAGTTATTATCAGGGCTCGGGGGAGCAGTACTTC. Amino acid sequence: CASSYYQGSGEQYF. The chain has TRBV2 and TRBJ2-7; D may correspond to TRBD1 or TRBD2 (5 bases each). Per germline, CDR1 SNHLY and CDR2 FYNNEI. Trimming removed 5 bases from V and 7 bases from J, with 18 bases in between. The CDR3 extends over 14 amino acids. The whole variable domain, remainder taken from reference TRBV2 and TRBJ2-7, is EPEVTQTPSHQVTQMGQEVILRCVPISNHLYFYWYRQILGQKVEFLVSFYNNEISEKSEIFDDQFSVERPDGSNFTLKIRSTKLEDSAMYFCASSYYQGSGEQYFGPGTRLTVT.

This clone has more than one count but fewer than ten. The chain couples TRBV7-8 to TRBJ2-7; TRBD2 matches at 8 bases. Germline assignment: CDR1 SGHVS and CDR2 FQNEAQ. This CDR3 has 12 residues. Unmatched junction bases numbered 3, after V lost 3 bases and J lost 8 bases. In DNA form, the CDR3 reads TGTGCCAGCAGCTTCGGGGGGGCCCAGCAGTACTTC. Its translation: CASSFGGAQQYF.